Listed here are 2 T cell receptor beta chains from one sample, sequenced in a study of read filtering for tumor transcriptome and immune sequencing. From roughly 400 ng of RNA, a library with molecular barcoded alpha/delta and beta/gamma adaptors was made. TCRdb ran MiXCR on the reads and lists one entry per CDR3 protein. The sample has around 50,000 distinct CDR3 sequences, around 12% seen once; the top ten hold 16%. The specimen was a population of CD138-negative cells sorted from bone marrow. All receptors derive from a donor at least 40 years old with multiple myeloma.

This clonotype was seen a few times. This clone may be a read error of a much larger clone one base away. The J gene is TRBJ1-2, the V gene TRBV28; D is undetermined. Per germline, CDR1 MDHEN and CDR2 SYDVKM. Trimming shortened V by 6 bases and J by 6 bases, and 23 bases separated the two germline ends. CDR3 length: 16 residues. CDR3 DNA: TGTGCCAGCAGCTCGGCCCGAGGACGGCAAGGCCATGGCTACACCTTC. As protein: CASSSARGRQGHGYTF.

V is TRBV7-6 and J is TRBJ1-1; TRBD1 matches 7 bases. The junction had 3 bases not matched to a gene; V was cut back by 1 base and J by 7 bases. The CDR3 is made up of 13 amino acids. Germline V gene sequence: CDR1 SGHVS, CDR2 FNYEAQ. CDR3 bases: TGTGCCAGCAGCTTAGGCAGGGGGGATGAAGCTTTCTTT. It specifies CASSLGRGDEAFF.